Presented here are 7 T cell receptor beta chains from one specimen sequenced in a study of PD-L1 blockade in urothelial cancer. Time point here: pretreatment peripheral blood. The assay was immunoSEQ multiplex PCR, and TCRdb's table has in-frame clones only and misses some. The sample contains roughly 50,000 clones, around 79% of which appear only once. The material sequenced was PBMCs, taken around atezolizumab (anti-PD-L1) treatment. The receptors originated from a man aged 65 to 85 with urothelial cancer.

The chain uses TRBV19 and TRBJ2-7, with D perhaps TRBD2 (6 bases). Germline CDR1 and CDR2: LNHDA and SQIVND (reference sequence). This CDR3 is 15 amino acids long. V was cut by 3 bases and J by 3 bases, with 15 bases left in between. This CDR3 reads CASSITGGNRYEQYF. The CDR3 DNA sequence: TGTGCCAGTAGTATCACTGGCGGGAACCGCTACGAGCAGTACTTC.

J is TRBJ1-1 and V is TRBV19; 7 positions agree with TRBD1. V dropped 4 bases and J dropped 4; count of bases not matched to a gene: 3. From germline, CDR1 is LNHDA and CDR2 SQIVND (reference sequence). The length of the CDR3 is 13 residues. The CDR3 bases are TGTGCCAGTAGTACTAACAGGGGCACTGAAGCTTTCTTT. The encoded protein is CASSTNRGTEAFF.

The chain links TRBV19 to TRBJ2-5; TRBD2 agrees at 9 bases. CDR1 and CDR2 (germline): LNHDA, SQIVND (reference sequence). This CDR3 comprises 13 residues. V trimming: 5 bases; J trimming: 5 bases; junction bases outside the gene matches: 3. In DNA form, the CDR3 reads TGTGCCAGTAGTTTGAGCGGGGGGGAGACCCAGTACTTC. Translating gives CASSLSGGETQYF.

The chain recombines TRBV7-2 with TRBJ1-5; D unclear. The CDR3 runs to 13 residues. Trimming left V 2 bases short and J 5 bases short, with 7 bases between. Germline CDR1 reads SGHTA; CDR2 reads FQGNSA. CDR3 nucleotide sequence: TGTGCCAGCAGCTTATGGCTAGATCAGCCCCAGCATTTT. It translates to CASSLWLDQPQHF.

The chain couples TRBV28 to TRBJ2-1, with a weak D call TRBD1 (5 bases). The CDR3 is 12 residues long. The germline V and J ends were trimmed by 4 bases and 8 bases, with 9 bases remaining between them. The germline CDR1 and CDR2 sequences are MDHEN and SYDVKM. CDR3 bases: TGTGCCAGCAGTTCCCAGGGCGATGAGCAGTTCTTC. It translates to CASSSQGDEQFF.

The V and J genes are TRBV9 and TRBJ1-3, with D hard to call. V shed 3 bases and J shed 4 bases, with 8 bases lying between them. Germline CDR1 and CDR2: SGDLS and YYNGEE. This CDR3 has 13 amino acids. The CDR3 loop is CASSETTGNTIYF. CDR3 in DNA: TGTGCCAGCAGCGAAACGACAGGAAACACCATATATTTT.

The CDR3 sequence: CASSPTGRANVLTF. DNA of the CDR3: TGTGCCAGCAGCCCAACCGGTAGGGCCAACGTCCTGACTTTC. The chain uses TRBV7-9 and TRBJ2-6; D ambiguous. Trimming took off 5 bases at V and 5 bases at J, with 10 bases between the two ends. This CDR3 comprises 14 residues. Germline V gene sequence: CDR1 SEHNR, CDR2 FQNEAQ (reference sequence).